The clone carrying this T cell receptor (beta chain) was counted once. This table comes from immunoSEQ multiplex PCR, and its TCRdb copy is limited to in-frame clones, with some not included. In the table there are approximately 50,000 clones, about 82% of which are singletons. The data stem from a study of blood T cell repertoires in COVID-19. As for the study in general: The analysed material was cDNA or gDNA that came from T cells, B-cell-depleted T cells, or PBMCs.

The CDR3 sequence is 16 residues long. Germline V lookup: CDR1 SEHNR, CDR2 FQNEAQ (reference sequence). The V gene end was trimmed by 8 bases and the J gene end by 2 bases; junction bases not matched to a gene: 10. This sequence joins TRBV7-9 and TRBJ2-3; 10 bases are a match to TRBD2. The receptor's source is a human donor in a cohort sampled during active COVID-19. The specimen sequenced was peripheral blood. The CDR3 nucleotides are TGTGCCAGCGCCCCACTAGCGGGGATAACCACAGATACGCAGTATTTT. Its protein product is CASAPLAGITTDTQYF.